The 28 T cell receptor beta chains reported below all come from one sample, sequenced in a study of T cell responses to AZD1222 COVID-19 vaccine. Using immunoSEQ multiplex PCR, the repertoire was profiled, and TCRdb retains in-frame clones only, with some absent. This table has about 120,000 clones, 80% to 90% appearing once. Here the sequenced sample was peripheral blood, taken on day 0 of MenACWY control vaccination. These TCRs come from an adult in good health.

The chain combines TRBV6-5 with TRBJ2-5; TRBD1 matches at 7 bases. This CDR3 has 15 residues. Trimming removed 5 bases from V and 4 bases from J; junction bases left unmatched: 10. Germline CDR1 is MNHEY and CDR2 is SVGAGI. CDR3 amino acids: CASSRDRAVVETQYF. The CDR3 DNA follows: TGTGCCAGCAGTCGAGACAGGGCGGTAGTAGAGACCCAGTACTTC.

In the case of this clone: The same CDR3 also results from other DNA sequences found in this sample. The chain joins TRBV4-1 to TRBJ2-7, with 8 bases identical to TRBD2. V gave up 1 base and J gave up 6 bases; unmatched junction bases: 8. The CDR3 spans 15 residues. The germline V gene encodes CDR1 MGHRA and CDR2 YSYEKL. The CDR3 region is CASSQVGGAVGEQYF. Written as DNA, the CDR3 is TGCGCCAGCAGCCAAGTCGGGGGGGCGGTGGGCGAGCAGTACTTC.

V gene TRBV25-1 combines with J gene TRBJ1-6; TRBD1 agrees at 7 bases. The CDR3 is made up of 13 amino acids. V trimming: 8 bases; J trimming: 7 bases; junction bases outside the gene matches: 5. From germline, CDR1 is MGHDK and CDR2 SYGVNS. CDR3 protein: CASRGQLNSPLHF. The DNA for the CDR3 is TGTGCCAGCCGGGGACAGCTAAATTCACCCCTCCACTTT.

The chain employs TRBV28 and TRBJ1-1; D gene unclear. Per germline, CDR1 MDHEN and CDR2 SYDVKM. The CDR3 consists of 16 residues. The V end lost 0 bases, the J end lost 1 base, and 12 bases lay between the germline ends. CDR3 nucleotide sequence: TGTGCCAGCAGTTTATGGGAGGAACAGAAGAACACTGAAGCTTTCTTT. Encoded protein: CASSLWEEQKNTEAFF.

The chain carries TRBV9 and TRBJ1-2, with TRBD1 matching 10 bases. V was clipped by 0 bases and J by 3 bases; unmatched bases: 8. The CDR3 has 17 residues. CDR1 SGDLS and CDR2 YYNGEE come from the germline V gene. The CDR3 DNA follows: TGTGCCAGCAGCGTAGGGGGCGACAGGGGGCCAGACTATGGCTACACCTTC. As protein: CASSVGGDRGPDYGYTF.

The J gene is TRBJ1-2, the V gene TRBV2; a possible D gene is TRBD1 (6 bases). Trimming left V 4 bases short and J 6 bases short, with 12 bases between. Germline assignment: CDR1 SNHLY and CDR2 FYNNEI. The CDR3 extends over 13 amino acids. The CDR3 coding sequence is TGTGCCAGCAGTGGCGGGGGCACGGATGGCTACACCTTC. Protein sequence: CASSGGGTDGYTF.

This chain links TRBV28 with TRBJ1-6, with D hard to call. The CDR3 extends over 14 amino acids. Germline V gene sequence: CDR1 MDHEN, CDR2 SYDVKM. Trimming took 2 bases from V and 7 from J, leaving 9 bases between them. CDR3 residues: CASSLHRKNSPLHF. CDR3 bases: TGTGCCAGCAGTTTACACAGAAAGAATTCACCCCTCCACTTT. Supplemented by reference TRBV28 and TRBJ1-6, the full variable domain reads DVKVTQSSRYLVKRTGEKVFLECVQDMDHENMFWYRQDPGLGLRLIYFSYDVKMKEKGDIPEGYSVSREKKERFSLILESASTNQTSMYLCASSLHRKNSPLHFGNGTRLTVT.

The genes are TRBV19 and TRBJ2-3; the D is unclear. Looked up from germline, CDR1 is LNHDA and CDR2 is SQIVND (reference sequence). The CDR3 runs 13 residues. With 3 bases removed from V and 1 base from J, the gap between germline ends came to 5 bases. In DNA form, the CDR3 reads TGTGCCAGTAGTATGCAAGGCACAGATACGCAGTATTTT. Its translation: CASSMQGTDTQYF. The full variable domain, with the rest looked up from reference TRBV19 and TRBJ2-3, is DGGITQSPKYLFRKEGQNVTLSCEQNLNHDAMYWYRQDPGQGLRLIYYSQIVNDFQKGDIAEGYSVSREKKESFPLTVTSAQKNPTAFYLCASSMQGTDTQYFGPGTRLTVL.

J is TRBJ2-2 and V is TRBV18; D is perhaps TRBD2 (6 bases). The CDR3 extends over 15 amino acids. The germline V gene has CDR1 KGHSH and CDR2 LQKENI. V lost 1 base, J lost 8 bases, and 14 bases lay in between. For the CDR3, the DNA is TGTGCCAGCTCACCACAGGCGGACGGGAGAGGGGAGCTGTTTTTT. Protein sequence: CASSPQADGRGELFF. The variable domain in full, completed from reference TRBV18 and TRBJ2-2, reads NAGVMQNPRHLVRRRGQEARLRCSPMKGHSHVYWYRQLPEEGLKFMVYLQKENIIDESGMPKERFSAEFPKEGPSILRIQQVVRGDSAAYFCASSPQADGRGELFFGEGSRLTVL.

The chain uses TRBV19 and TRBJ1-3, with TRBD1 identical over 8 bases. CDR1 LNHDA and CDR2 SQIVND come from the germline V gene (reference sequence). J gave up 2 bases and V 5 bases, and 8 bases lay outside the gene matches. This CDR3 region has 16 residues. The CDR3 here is CASSPRTGSTGNTIYF. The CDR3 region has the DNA TGTGCCAGTAGTCCCCGGACAGGGTCGACTGGAAACACCATATATTTT.

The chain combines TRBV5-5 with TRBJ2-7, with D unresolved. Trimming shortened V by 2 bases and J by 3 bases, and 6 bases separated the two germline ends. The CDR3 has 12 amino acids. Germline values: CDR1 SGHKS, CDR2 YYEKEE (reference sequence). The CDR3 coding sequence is TGTGCCAGCAGCTTAGTAGGCTACGAGCAGTACTTC. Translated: CASSLVGYEQYF.

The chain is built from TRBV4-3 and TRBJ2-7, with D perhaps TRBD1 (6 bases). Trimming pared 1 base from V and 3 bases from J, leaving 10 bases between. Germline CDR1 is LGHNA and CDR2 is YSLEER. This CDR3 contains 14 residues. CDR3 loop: CASSQGGTNYEQYF. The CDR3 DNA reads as TGCGCCAGCAGCCAAGGTGGGACAAACTACGAGCAGTACTTC.

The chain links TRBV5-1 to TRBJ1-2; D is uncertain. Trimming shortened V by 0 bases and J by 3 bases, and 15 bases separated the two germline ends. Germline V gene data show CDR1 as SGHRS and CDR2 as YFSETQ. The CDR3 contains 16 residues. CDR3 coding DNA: TGCGCCAGCAGCTTGGGGGTGTCAAGGGCGGACTATGGCTACACCTTC. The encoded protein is CASSLGVSRADYGYTF. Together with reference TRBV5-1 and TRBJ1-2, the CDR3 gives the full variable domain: KAGVTQTPRYLIKTRGQQVTLSCSPISGHRSVSWYQQTPGQGLQFLFEYFSETQRNKGNFPGRFSGRQFSNSRSEMNVSTLELGDSALYLCASSLGVSRADYGYTFGSGTRLTVV.

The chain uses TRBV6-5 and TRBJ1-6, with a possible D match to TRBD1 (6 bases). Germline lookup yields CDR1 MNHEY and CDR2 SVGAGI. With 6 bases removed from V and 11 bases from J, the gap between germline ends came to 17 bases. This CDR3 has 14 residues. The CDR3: CASRSGQYSAPLHF. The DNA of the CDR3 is TGTGCCAGCAGATCTGGACAGTACAGTGCACCCCTCCACTTT.

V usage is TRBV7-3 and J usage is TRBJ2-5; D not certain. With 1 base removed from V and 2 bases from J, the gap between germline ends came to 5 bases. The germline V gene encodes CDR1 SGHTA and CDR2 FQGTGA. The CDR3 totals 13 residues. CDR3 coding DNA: TGTGCCAGCAGCTTAAACCCTCAAGAGACCCAGTACTTC. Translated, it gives CASSLNPQETQYF.

CDR3 loop: CASSYGTGVSPLHF. As DNA, the CDR3 is TGTGCCAGCAGTTACGGGACAGGGGTTTCACCCCTCCACTTT. J is TRBJ1-6 and V is TRBV6-2 or TRBV6-3; TRBD1 aligns across 10 bases. The CDR3 length is 14 residues. The V gene's germline CDR1 is MNHEY and CDR2 SVGEGT. V shed 2 bases, J shed 9 bases, and the junction held 1 base outside the gene matches.

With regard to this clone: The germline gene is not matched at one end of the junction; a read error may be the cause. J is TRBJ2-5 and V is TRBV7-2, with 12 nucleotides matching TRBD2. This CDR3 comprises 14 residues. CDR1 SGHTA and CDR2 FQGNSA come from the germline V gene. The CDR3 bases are TGTGCCAGCAGCTTAGGGACTAGCGGGACCGCCTGGGACTTC. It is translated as CASSLGTSGTAWDF. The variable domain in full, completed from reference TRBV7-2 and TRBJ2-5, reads GAGVSQSPSNKVTEKGKDVELRCDPISGHTALYWYRQSLGQGLEFLIYFQGNSAPDKSGLPSDRFSAERTGGSVSTLTIQRTQQEDSAVYLCASSLGTSGTAWDFGPGTRLLVL.

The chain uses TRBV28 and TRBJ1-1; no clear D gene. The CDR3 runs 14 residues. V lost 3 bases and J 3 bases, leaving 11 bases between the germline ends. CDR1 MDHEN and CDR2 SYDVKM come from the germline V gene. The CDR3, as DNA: TGTGCCAGCAGTTTCCGGGGTACCTACACTGAAGCTTTCTTT. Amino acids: CASSFRGTYTEAFF.

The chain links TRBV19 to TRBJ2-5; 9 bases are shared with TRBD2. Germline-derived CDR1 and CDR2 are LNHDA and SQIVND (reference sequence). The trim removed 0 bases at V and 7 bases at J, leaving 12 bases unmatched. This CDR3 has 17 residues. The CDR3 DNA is TGTGCCAGTAGTATAGACCCTACTTCTAGCGGGAAAGGGACCCAGTACTTC. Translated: CASSIDPTSSGKGTQYF. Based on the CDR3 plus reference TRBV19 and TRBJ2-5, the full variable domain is DGGITQSPKYLFRKEGQNVTLSCEQNLNHDAMYWYRQDPGQGLRLIYYSQIVNDFQKGDIAEGYSVSREKKESFPLTVTSAQKNPTAFYLCASSIDPTSSGKGTQYFGPGTRLLVL.

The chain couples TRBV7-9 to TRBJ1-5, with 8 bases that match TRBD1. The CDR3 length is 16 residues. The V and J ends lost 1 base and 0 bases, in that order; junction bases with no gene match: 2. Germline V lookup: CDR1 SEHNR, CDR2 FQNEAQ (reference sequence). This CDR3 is CASSLGGQASNQPQHF. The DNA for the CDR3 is TGTGCCAGCAGCTTAGGGGGACAGGCTAGCAATCAGCCCCAGCATTTT.

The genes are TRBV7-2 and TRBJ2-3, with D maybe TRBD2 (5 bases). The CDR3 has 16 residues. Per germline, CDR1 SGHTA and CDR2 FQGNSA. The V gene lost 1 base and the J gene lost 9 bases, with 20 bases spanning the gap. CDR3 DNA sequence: TGTGCCAGCAGCTTAGGGCCTGCAGTACTAGATACAACGCAGTATTTT. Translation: CASSLGPAVLDTTQYF.

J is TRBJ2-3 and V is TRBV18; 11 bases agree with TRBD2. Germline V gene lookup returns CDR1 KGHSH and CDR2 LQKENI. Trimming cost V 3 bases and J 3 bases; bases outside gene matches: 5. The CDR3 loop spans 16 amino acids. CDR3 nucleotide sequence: TGTGCCAGCTCACCGCCGGGACTAGCGGCTACAGATACGCAGTATTTT. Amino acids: CASSPPGLAATDTQYF.

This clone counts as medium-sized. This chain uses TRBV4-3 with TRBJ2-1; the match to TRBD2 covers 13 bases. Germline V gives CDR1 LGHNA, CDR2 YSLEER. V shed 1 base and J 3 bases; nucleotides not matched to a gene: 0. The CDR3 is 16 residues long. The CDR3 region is CASSQGLAGGYNEQFF. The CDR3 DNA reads TGCGCCAGCAGCCAAGGACTAGCGGGGGGCTACAATGAGCAGTTCTTC.

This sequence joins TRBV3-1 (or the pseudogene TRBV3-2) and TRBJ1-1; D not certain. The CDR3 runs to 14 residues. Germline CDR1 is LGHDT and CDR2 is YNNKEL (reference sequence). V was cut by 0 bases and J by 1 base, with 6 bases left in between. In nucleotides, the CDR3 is TGTGCCAGCAGCCAAGAGTGGGGGAACACTGAAGCTTTCTTT. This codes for CASSQEWGNTEAFF.

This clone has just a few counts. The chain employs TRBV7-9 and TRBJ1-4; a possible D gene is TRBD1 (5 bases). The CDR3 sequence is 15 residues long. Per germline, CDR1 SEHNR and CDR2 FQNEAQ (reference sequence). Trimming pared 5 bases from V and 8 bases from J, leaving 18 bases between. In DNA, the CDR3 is TGTGCCAGCAGCCCCGGGAGGGGCCTGCGGGAAAAACTGTTTTTT. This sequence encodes CASSPGRGLREKLFF. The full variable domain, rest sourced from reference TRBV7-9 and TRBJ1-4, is DTGVSQNPRHKITKRGQNVTFRCDPISEHNRLYWYRQTLGQGPEFLTYFQNEAQLEKSRLLSDRFSAERPKGSFSTLEIQRTEQGDSAMYLCASSPGRGLREKLFFGSGTQLSVL.

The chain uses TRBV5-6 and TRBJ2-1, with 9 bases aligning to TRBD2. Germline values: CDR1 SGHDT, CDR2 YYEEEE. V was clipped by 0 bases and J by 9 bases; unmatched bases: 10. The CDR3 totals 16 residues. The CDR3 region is CASSLARLADVSEQFF. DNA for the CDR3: TGTGCCAGCAGCTTGGCCAGACTAGCGGATGTAAGTGAGCAGTTCTTC.

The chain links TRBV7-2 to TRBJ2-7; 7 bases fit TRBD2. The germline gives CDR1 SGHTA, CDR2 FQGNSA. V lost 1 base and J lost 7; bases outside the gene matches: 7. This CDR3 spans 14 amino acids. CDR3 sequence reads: CASSLVGGGREQYF. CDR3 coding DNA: TGTGCCAGCAGCTTAGTCGGGGGAGGGCGAGAGCAGTACTTC.

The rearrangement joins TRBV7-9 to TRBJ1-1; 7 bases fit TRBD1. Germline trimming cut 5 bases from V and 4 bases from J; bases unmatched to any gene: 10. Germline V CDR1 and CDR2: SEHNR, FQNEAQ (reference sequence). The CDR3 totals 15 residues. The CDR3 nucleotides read TGTGCCAGCAGCGTACAGGGGTTCTCGGGCACTGAAGCTTTCTTT. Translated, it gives CASSVQGFSGTEAFF.